One sample yielded the 18 T cell receptor beta chains listed below, sequenced in a study of monozygotic twins with inflammatory bowel disease. From its re-call of the 5' RACE reads, TCRdb lists each CDR3 protein once, without DNA. In all, the sample yields roughly 200,000 distinct CDR3 sequences. Specimen: blood. These receptors came from a human donor with ulcerative colitis or Crohn's disease, or a healthy co-twin of an affected twin (not recorded which).

The chain is built from TRBV5-4 and TRBJ1-1; the TRBD1 assignment by TCRdb is unverifiable without DNA. Germline V gives CDR1 SGHNT, CDR2 YYREEE (reference sequence). The CDR3 length is 16 residues. This CDR3 reads CASSPQQGRRNTEAFF.

The chain links TRBV20-1 to TRBJ1-2; lacking DNA, the TRBD1 call made by TCRdb goes unchecked. CDR1 is DFQATT and CDR2 is SNEGSKA in the germline V gene (reference sequence). The CDR3 is 12 amino acids. The CDR3 loop reads CSALTGGAGYTF.

The V call is TRBV6-5, the J call TRBJ1-1; TCRdb returns TRBD1, unconfirmable since there is no DNA. This CDR3 contains 17 residues. Germline CDR1 and CDR2: MNHEY and SVGAGI. CDR3 protein: CASSYSRGQGKGTEAFF.

The rearrangement uses TRBV12-3 or TRBV12-4 and TRBJ1-1; TCRdb's D call, TRBD1, is unchecked because there is no DNA. This CDR3 contains 12 residues. The chain's CDR3 is CASRNLQGEAFF.

The chain links TRBV12-3 or TRBV12-4 to TRBJ2-5; the D gene TCRdb calls, TRBD1, cannot be checked with no DNA. This CDR3 spans 13 amino acids. CDR3 sequence reads: CASRDDGGETQYF.

The J gene is TRBJ2-1, the V gene TRBV3-1; TCRdb calls TRBD1, which cannot be checked without DNA. The length of the CDR3 is 14 residues. The germline V gene has CDR1 LGHDT and CDR2 YNNKEL (reference sequence). The CDR3 loop is CATSQANSYNEQFF.

This chain links TRBV27 with TRBJ1-2. The length of the CDR3 is 13 residues. CDR1 MNHEY and CDR2 SMNVEV come from the germline V gene (reference sequence). CDR3 protein: CASSLNIGYGYTF.

This chain joins TRBV28 and TRBJ1-4. The CDR3 has 12 residues. Germline lookup yields CDR1 MDHEN and CDR2 SYDVKM. The CDR3 here is CASASTNEKLFF.

The rearrangement uses TRBV5-1 and TRBJ1-1. This CDR3 has 11 residues. Germline-derived CDR1 and CDR2 are SGHRS and YFSETQ. CDR3 amino acids: CASAMNTEAFF. Supplemented by reference TRBV5-1 and TRBJ1-1, the full variable domain reads KAGVTQTPRYLIKTRGQQVTLSCSPISGHRSVSWYQQTPGQGLQFLFEYFSETQRNKGNFPGRFSGRQFSNSRSEMNVSTLELGDSALYLCASAMNTEAFFGQGTRLTVV.

The chain uses TRBV20-1 and TRBJ1-1. CDR1 and CDR2 from the germline V gene are DFQATT and SNEGSKA (reference sequence). The CDR3 contains 11 residues. CDR3: CSARIRTYAFF.

CDR3 region: CASSLQAVSPSGELFF. The chain has TRBV5-1 and TRBJ2-2; TCRdb names TRBD1, which stays unverified in the absence of DNA. Looked up from germline, CDR1 is SGHRS and CDR2 is YFSETQ. The length of the CDR3 is 16 residues.

This sequence joins TRBV18 and TRBJ2-5. This CDR3 spans 14 amino acids. Germline V gene lookup returns CDR1 KGHSH and CDR2 LQKENI. CDR3 region: CASSPSSFRETQYF.

V and J are TRBV10-3 and TRBJ1-1; TCRdb reports TRBD1, a call that lacks DNA to check it against. The CDR3 has 12 residues. From germline, CDR1 is ENHRY and CDR2 SYGVKD. CDR3 residues: CAISGAGTEAFF.

The V call is TRBV3-1, the J call TRBJ2-7; TCRdb picks TRBD1, but there is no DNA to check that call. This CDR3 is 13 amino acids long. Looked up from germline, CDR1 is LGHDT and CDR2 is YNNKEL (reference sequence). The CDR3: CASSQGPGHEQYF.

This rearrangement joins TRBV7-2 to TRBJ2-2; lacking DNA, the TRBD2 call made by TCRdb goes unchecked. This CDR3 has 15 residues. Germline V CDR1 and CDR2: SGHTA, FQGNSA. The CDR3 sequence: CASSRWTQNTGELFF. The full variable domain, its missing parts supplied by reference TRBV7-2 and TRBJ2-2, is GAGVSQSPSNKVTEKGKDVELRCDPISGHTALYWYRQSLGQGLEFLIYFQGNSAPDKSGLPSDRFSAERTGGSVSTLTIQRTQQEDSAVYLCASSRWTQNTGELFFGEGSRLTVL.

This chain links TRBV7-2 with TRBJ2-3. The CDR3 sequence is 14 residues long. Germline CDR1 SGHTA, CDR2 FQGNSA. This chain's CDR3 is CASSRQVDTDTQYF. Combining the CDR3 with reference TRBV7-2 and TRBJ2-3 gives the whole variable domain GAGVSQSPSNKVTEKGKDVELRCDPISGHTALYWYRQSLGQGLEFLIYFQGNSAPDKSGLPSDRFSAERTGGSVSTLTIQRTQQEDSAVYLCASSRQVDTDTQYFGPGTRLTVL.

The CDR3 sequence: CASSPQGLYGYTF. The chain employs TRBV5-1 and TRBJ1-2; TCRdb picks TRBD1, but there is no DNA to check that call. This CDR3 spans 13 amino acids. Germline values: CDR1 SGHRS, CDR2 YFSETQ.

The CDR3 sequence: CASSPPTGLTEQFF. V and J are TRBV5-4 and TRBJ2-1; checking the TCRdb D call of TRBD1 is not possible without DNA. The CDR3 runs 14 residues. The germline V gene encodes CDR1 SGHNT and CDR2 YYREEE (reference sequence). Full variable domain (rest looked up from reference TRBV5-4 and TRBJ2-1): ETGVTQSPTHLIKTRGQQVTLRCSSQSGHNTVSWYQQALGQGPQFIFQYYREEENGRGNFPPRFSGLQFPNYSSELNVNALELDDSALYLCASSPPTGLTEQFFGPGTRLTVL.